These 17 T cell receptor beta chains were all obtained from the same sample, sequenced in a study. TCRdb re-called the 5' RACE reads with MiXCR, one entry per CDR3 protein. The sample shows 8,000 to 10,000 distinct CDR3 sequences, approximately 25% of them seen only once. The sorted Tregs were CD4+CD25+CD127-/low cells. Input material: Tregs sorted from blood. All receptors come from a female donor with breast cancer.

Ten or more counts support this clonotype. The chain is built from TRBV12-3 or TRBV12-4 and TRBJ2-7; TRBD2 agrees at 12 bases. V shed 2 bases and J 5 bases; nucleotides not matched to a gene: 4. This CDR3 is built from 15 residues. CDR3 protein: CASSLWSSGRDEQYF. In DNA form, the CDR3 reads TGTGCCAGCAGTTTATGGTCTAGCGGGAGGGACGAGCAGTACTTC.

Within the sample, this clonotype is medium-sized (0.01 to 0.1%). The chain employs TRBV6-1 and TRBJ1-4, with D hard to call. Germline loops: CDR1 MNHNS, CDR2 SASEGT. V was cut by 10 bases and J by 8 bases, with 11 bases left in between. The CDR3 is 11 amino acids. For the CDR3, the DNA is TGTGCCACCGACTCGGGGGAAAAACTGTTTTTT. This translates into CATDSGEKLFF.

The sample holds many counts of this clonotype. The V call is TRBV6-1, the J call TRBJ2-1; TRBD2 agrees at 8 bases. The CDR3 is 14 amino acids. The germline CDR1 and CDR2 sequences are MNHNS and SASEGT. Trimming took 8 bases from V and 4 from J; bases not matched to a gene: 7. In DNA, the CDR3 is TGTGCCAGCGCACCGGGACTAGAATACAATGAGCAGTTCTTC. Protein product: CASAPGLEYNEQFF.

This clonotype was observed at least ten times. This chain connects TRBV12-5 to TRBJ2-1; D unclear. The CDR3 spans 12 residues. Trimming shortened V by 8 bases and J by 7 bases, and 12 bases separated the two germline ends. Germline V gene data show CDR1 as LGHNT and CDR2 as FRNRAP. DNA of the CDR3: TGTGCTAGTTCCGAGAGACCGAATGAGCAGTTCTTC. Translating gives CASSERPNEQFF.

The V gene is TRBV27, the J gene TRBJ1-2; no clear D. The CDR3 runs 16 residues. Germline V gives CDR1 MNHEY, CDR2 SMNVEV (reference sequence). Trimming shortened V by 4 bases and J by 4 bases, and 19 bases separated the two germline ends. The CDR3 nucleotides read TGTGCCAGCAGTTCCTCCCCCGGAAACCGGGTCTATGGCTACACCTTC. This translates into CASSSSPGNRVYGYTF.

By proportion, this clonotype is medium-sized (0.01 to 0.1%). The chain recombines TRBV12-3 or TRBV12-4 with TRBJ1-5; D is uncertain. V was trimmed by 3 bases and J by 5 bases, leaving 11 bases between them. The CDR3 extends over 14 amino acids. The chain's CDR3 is CASSLPGMDQPQHF. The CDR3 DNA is TGTGCCAGCAGTTTGCCGGGAATGGATCAGCCCCAGCATTTT.

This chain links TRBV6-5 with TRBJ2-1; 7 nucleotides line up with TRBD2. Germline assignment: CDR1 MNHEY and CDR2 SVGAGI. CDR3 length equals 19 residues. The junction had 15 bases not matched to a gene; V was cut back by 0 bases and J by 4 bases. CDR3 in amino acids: CASSYSPGLAVGPYNEQFF. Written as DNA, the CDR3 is TGTGCCAGCAGTTACTCTCCGGGGCTAGCGGTTGGACCTTACAATGAGCAGTTCTTC.

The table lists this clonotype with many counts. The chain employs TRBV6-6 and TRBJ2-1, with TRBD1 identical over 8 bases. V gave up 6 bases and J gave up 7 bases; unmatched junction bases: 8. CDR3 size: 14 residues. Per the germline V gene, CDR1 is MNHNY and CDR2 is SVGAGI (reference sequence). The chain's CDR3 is CASSRTGGGNEQFF. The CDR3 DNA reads TGTGCCAGCAGCCGAACAGGGGGTGGAAATGAGCAGTTCTTC.

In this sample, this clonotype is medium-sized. The CDR3 DNA sequence: TGTGCCAGCAGCAAACTAGCGGCATCCTACAATGAGCAGTTCTTC. It specifies CASSKLAASYNEQFF. The V gene is TRBV7-3, the J gene TRBJ2-1, with 8 bases lining up with TRBD2. The CDR3 loop spans 15 amino acids. The germline V gene encodes CDR1 SGHTA and CDR2 FQGTGA. V was pared by 5 bases and J by 1 base, with 4 bases of the junction left unmatched. The whole variable domain, filled in from reference TRBV7-3 and TRBJ2-1, reads GAGVSQTPSNKVTEKGKYVELRCDPISGHTALYWYRQSLGQGPEFLIYFQGTGAADDSGLPNDRFFAVRPEGSVSTLKIQRTERGDSAVYLCASSKLAASYNEQFFGPGTRLTVL.

The CDR3 DNA reads as TGTGCCAGCAGCGTAGCTACGCGAGGAACTGAAGCTTTCTTT. Translation gives CASSVATRGTEAFF. This rearrangement joins TRBV9 to TRBJ1-1; no clear D gene. V dropped 0 bases and J dropped 5 bases, with 11 bases sitting between them. The germline V gene encodes CDR1 SGDLS and CDR2 YYNGEE. This CDR3 is 14 amino acids long.

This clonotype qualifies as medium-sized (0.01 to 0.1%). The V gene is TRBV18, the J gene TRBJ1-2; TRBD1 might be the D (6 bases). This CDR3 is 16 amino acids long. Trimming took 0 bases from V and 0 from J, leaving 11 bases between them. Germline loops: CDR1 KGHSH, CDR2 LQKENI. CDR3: CASSPPQGRTNYGYTF. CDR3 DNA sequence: TGTGCCAGCTCACCACCTCAGGGGAGGACTAACTATGGCTACACCTTC.

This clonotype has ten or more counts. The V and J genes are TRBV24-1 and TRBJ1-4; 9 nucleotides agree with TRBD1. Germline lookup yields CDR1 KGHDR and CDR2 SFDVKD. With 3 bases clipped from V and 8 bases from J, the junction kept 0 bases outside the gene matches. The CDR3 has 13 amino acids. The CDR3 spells CATSDTGGEKLFF. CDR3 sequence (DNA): TGTGCCACCAGTGATACAGGGGGCGAAAAACTGTTTTTT.

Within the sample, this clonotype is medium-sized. As DNA, the CDR3 is TGTGCCAGCAGTTTAACGGGGGCAGGGATTCGCACTGAAGCTTTCTTT. This codes for CASSLTGAGIRTEAFF. The chain carries TRBV27 and TRBJ1-1, with D perhaps matching TRBD1 (6 bases). V was shortened by 2 bases and J by 4 bases, with 17 bases between the two germline ends. This CDR3 region has 16 residues. In germline, CDR1 is MNHEY, CDR2 SMNVEV (reference sequence).

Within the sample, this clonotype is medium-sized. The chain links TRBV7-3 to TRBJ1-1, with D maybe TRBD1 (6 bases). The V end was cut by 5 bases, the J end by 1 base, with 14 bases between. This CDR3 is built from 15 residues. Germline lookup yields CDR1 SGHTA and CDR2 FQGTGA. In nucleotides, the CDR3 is TGTGCCAGCAGCCTATCGACAGGACCGAACACTGAAGCTTTCTTT. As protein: CASSLSTGPNTEAFF.

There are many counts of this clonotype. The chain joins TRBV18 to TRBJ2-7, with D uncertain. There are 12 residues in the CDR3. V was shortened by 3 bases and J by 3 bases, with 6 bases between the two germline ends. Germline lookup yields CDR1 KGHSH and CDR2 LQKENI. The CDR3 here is CASSPNYYEQYF. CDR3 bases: TGTGCCAGCTCACCTAACTACTACGAGCAGTACTTC.

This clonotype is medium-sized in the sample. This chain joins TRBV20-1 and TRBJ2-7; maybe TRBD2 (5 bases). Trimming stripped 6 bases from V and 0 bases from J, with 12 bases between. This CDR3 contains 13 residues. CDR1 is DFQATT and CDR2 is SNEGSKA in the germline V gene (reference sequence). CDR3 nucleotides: TGCAGTGCCAGACCTAGCAGCTCCTACGAGCAGTACTTC. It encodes CSARPSSSYEQYF.

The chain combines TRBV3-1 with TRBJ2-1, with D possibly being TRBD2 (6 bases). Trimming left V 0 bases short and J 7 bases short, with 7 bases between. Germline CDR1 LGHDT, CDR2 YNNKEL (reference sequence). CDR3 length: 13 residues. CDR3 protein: CASSQDLANEQFF. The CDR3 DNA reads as TGTGCCAGCAGCCAAGATCTAGCGAATGAGCAGTTCTTC.